These 4 T cell receptor beta chains share one sample of origin, sequenced in a study of post-analysis software for immune sequencing data. The study's findings and limits: The study found TRBV5-6, TRBV5-1 and TRBV20-1 among five or six TRBV segments more frequent in patients than controls.

Included in the TCR beta cDNA libraries were unique molecular identifiers. TCRdb redid the calling of the PCR reads with MiXCR, one entry per CDR3 protein. The sample yields a few hundred thousand distinct CDR3 sequences, approximately 37% seen once. For these receptors, no antigen is known. What was sequenced was blood. The receptors were gathered from a girl aged 2-10 years with multiple sclerosis.

This clonotype came up many times. The chain has TRBV4-1 and TRBJ1-2; the D gene is possibly TRBD1 (6 bases). CDR1 MGHRA and CDR2 YSYEKL come from the germline V gene. Trimming took 0 bases from V and 7 from J, leaving 9 bases between them. The CDR3 is 13 residues long. The CDR3 sequence: CASSQDRGTGYTF. CDR3 coding DNA: TGCGCCAGCAGCCAAGATAGGGGGACTGGCTACACCTTC.

At least ten counts were recorded for this clonotype. V usage is TRBV29-1 and J usage is TRBJ1-2, with a possible D match to TRBD1 (5 bases). Germline-derived CDR1 and CDR2 are SQVTM and ANQGSEA. The CDR3 runs 13 residues. V gave up 0 bases and J gave up 5 bases, with 10 bases separating them. CDR3 in amino acids: CSVEEGQGYGYTF. The CDR3 nucleotides read TGCAGCGTTGAAGAAGGCCAGGGATATGGCTACACCTTC.

The CDR3 DNA is TGTGCCAGCAGCAGGGACAGTCCCAATTCACCCCTCCACTTT. This codes for CASSRDSPNSPLHF. The chain carries TRBV6-5 and TRBJ1-6, with TRBD1 identical over 7 bases. Germline CDR1 and CDR2: MNHEY and SVGAGI. Germline trimming cut 6 bases from V and 7 bases from J; bases unmatched to any gene: 6. This CDR3 has 14 amino acids.

This clonotype has a handful of counts. The chain couples TRBV6-1 to TRBJ2-7, with 10 bases that match TRBD1. Germline trimming cut 2 bases from V and 4 bases from J; bases unmatched to any gene: 5. The CDR3 is 15 amino acids. The germline CDR1 and CDR2 sequences are MNHNS and SASEGT. CDR3 nucleotides: TGTGCCAGCAGTGAATCAGGGACAGGGGCGTACGAGCAGTACTTC. Translation gives CASSESGTGAYEQYF.